This TCR beta chain was identified in a study of blood T cell repertoires in COVID-19. Looking at the study overall: The study drew acute and convalescent COVID-19 samples from the United States, Italy and Spain. PBMCs, B-cell-depleted T cells, or T cells provided the cDNA or gDNA that made up the material.

Original data processing: Estimated nucleated cell counts came from reference gene primer amplification. Repertoires were generated with immunoSEQ multiplex PCR, while TCRdb's copy carries only in-frame clones and drops some. V and J calls and clone size follow that table, whereas D and trimming were derived from the DNA. The sample has 55,000 to 80,000 clones, approximately 91% seen once. The CDR3 sequence is 17 residues long. V lost 3 bases and J lost 4; bases outside the gene matches: 11. Germline V gene data show CDR1 as MDHEN and CDR2 as SYDVKM. The genes are TRBV28 and TRBJ2-7; 11 bases agree with TRBD1. The sample taken for sequencing was peripheral blood. The clonotype comes from a human donor in a cohort sampled during active COVID-19. The CDR3 sequence is CASSFDSRDRGRYEQYF. The CDR3 DNA follows: TGTGCCAGCAGTTTCGACTCCCGGGACAGGGGGAGATACGAGCAGTACTTC.